The rows below give T cell receptor beta chains drawn from one sample of a study of identical twins. One entry per CDR3 protein results from TCRdb running MiXCR on the 5' RACE reads. The sample gives a few hundred thousand distinct CDR3 sequences, roughly an eighth of which show up once; approximately 7.6% is in the top ten. These data were also filed under a second study, of yellow fever vaccine responses in identical twins.

The material sequenced was CD8+ T cells sorted from blood. These receptors were taken from a woman aged 18-29 years in good health. Each CDR3 is given with its conserved first and last residue. Fields, in order: V gene, CDR3 length, CDR3 protein.

>TRBV20-1|12
CSARDWGQPQHF
>TRBV28|14
CASSPLDREETQYF
>TRBV15|16
CATSKLREAVGNEQFF
>TRBV20-1|15
CSARDGTGGVLEQFF
>TRBV13|16
CASSSNNGIDHVELFF
>TRBV12-3/TRBV12-4|15
CASSLIGAEAYEQYF
>TRBV11-2|15
CASSFEGQDEETQYF
>TRBV12-3/TRBV12-4|14
CASTQGAIMAEQFF
>TRBV6-2/TRBV6-3|11
CASSYGSTQYF
>TRBV3-1|16
CASSVRVDRNTGELFF
>TRBV11-2|12
CASSFWGNEQFF
>TRBV20-1|14
CSARPGGAENIQYF
>TRBV29-1|14
CSVESDLNTGELFF
>TRBV11-1|18
CASSLGVWHTTNTGELFF
>TRBV7-8|16
CASSSFSGGATGELFF
>TRBV5-1|11
CASSDFYGYTF
>TRBV7-6|13
CASSLGGLGKLFF
>TRBV9|16
CASSPGATGGSYEQYF
>TRBV20-1|10
CSLVLAEQFF
>TRBV7-2|16
CASSPRRREGTDTQYF
>TRBV4-1|14
CASSQVGGGDTQYF
>TRBV7-3|18
CASSPPYRGLGGANVLTF
>TRBV4-1|13
CATLGSGTGELFF
>TRBV27|16
CASSSTGTSNTGELFF
>TRBV5-1|14
CASSLEGWGNEQFF
>TRBV5-1|16
CASSLVEGLTYNEQFF
>TRBV28|15
CASELAGGPNNEQFF
>TRBV6-1|18
CASSQGLAGIYGYNEQFF
>TRBV12-3/TRBV12-4|14
CASSWAGQNQPQHF
>TRBV11-2|21
CASSLPTERGGLHSSYNEQFF
>TRBV12-3/TRBV12-4|15
CASAKGGEESYEQYF
>TRBV24-1|15
CATNQGGGPGNEQFF
>TRBV24-1|13
CATSERLLETQYF
>TRBV19|16
CASSIKFGDRVGGYTF
>TRBV14|12
CASSSRRNEQFF
>TRBV27|14
CASSWRSGGDEQFF
>TRBV5-1|18
CASSLGLAELLNTGELFF
>TRBV20-1|13
CSAGDSDTTEAFF
>TRBV12-3/TRBV12-4|15
CASSLGAVAEETQYF
>TRBV20-1|16
CSARTRGQGASQPQHF
>TRBV28|16
CASSLFGLAGGNEQFF
>TRBV20-1|17
CSATAIPISGSANEQFF
>TRBV11-2|14
CASSLNPGYQPQHF
>TRBV7-9|14
CASSQGLARDTQYF
>TRBV6-5|16
CASSYSGPGWNTEAFF
>TRBV4-2|21
CASSARDRGQRVIGASNEQFF
>TRBV9|14
CASSEGQLGNEQYF